The TCR beta chain under discussion was sequenced for a study of blood T cells in healthy people across ages. Germline CDR1 reads SEHNR; CDR2 reads FQNEAQ (reference sequence). Trimming removed 4 bases from V and 3 bases from J, with 19 bases in between. This CDR3 has 16 amino acids. Every donor gave approximately 10 milliliters of peripheral blood. The study isolated at least 6.5 million PBMCs from each sample. This clonotype was found a few times. PCR was performed a second time for about 7 to 11 cycles using a sample-barcoded 5' primer and a J-beta primer mix. In TCRdb, the 5' RACE reads were re-called with MiXCR into one record per CDR3 protein. Counted here are about 560,000 distinct CDR3 sequences, about 26% occurring once; the ten biggest clones make up approximately 4%. This same sample was also part of a study on T cells of mothers and their children. That source notes: Thymic selection molds TCR recombination output in a comparable way in related and unrelated pairs.

Material for sequencing was blood. The rearrangement links TRBV7-9 to TRBJ2-7, with D tentatively TRBD2 (7 bases). The TCR originated in a boy between 2 and 10 years old in good health. CDR3 sequence: CASSSKRGASSYEQYF. The CDR3 nucleotides read TGTGCCAGCAGCTCCAAACGGGGGGCTTCAAGCTACGAGCAGTACTTC.